This T cell receptor beta chain was recorded in a study of identical twins. This clonotype was found a few times. MiXCR, run by TCRdb on the 5' RACE reads, gives a single entry per CDR3 protein. The profile shows just over 500,000 distinct CDR3 sequences, 22% of them singletons. These sequences were also reported in another study, on T cells expressing NK-cell markers. Turning to that study: In several donors, dominant clonotypes made up 28.3-60.1% of CD3+CD56-NKG2C+ cells.

The source of this sequence is a young woman in good health. The sequenced sample consisted of CD4+ T cells sorted from blood.

CDR3 nucleotide sequence: TGCAGTGCTAGGGGGGGTGCGAGTAAGTACGAGCAGTACTTC. It codes for CSARGGASKYEQYF. The J gene is TRBJ2-7, the V gene TRBV20-1; maybe TRBD2 (6 bases). V was trimmed by 3 bases and J by 4 bases, leaving 16 bases between them. The V gene's germline CDR1 is DFQATT and CDR2 SNEGSKA (reference sequence). CDR3 length: 14 residues.